This record looks at one T cell receptor (beta chain) sequence and its context. What it binds is not known. The record originates from a study of identical twins. TCRdb re-analysed the 5' RACE reads in MiXCR, keeping a single row per CDR3 protein. The sample lists some 690,000 distinct CDR3 sequences; approximately 22% were seen once. This CDR3 has 17 amino acids. Trimming left V 4 bases short and J 1 base short, with 14 bases between. Per the germline V gene, CDR1 is MGHDK and CDR2 is SYGVNS. Study-wide results and limits: Twins shared out-of-frame alpha sequences with excess low generation probability. Where beta out-of-frame sequences were concerned, excess twin sharing was weaker.

Another study also made use of these data, one on T cells expressing NK-cell markers. This second study notes: Underlying the TCR beta repertoires were sorted CD3+CD56+NKG2C+, CD3+CD56+NKG2C- and CD3+CD56-NKG2C+ T cells.

The sample comprised PBMCs. The sequence came from a woman under 30 in good health. This chain joins TRBV25-1 and TRBJ2-6; tentative D call: TRBD2 (5 bases). The CDR3 DNA sequence: TGTGCCAGCAGTGGTACCGGGGTACGATCTGGGGCCAACGTCCTGACTTTC. This gives the protein CASSGTGVRSGANVLTF.